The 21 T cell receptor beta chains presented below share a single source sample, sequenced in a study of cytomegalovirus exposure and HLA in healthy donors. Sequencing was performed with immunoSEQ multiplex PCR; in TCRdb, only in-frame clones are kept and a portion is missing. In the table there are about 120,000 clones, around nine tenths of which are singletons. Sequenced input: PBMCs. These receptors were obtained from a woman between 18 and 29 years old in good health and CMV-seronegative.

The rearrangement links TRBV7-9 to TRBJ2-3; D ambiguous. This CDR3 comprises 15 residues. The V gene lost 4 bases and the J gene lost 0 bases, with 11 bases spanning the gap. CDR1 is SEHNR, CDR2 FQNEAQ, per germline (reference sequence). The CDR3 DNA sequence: TGTGCCAGCAGCTCTACGAGATCTAGCACAGATACGCAGTATTTT. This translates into CASSSTRSSTDTQYF.

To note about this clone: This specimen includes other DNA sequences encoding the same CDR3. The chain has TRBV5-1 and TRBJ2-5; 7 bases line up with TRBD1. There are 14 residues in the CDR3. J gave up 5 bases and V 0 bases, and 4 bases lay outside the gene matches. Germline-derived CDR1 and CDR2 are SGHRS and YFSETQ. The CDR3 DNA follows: TGCGCCAGCAGCTTGGGACAGGGCCGCGAGACCCAGTACTTC. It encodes CASSLGQGRETQYF. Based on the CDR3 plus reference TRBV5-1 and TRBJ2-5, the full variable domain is KAGVTQTPRYLIKTRGQQVTLSCSPISGHRSVSWYQQTPGQGLQFLFEYFSETQRNKGNFPGRFSGRQFSNSRSEMNVSTLELGDSALYLCASSLGQGRETQYFGPGTRLLVL.

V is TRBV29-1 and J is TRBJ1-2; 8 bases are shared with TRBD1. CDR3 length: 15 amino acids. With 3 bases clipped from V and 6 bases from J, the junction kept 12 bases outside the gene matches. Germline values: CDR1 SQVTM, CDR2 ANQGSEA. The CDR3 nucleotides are TGCAGCGTTGAGCGACCCCGACAGGGGATCGATGGCTACACCTTC. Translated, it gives CSVERPRQGIDGYTF. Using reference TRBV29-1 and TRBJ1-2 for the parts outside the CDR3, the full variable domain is SAVISQKPSRDICQRGTSLTIQCQVDSQVTMMFWYRQQPGQSLTLIATANQGSEATYESGFVIDKFPISRPNLTFSTLTVSNMSPEDSSIYLCSVERPRQGIDGYTFGSGTRLTVV.

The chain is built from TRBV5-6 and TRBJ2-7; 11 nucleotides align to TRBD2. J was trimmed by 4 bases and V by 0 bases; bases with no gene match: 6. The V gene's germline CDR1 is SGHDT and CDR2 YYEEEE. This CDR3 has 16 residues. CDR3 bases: TGTGCCAGCAGCTTGGGGGGGACTAGCGGAAGTTACGAGCAGTACTTC. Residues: CASSLGGTSGSYEQYF. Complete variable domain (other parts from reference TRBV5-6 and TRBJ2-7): DAGVTQSPTHLIKTRGQQVTLRCSPKSGHDTVSWYQQALGQGPQFIFQYYEEEERQRGNFPDRFSGHQFPNYSSELNVNALLLGDSALYLCASSLGGTSGSYEQYFGPGTRLTVT.

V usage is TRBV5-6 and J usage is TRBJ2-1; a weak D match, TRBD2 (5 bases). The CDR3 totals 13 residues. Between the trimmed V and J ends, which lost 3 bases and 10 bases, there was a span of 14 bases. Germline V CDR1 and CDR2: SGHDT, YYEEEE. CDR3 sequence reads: CASSSGITNEQFF. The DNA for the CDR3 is TGTGCCAGCAGCTCCGGGATCACGAACGAGCAGTTCTTC.

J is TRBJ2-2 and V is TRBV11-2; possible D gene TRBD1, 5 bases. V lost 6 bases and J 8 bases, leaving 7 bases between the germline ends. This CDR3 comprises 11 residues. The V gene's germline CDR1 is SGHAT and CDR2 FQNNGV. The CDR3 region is CASSRTGELFF. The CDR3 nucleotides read TGTGCCAGCAGTCGGACAGGGGAGCTGTTTTTT.

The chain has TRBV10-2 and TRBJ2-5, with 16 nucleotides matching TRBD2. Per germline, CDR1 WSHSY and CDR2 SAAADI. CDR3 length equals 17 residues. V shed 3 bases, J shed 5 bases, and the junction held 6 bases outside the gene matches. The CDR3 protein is CASSDLGLAGGLETQYF. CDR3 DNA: TGCGCCAGCAGTGACCTGGGACTAGCGGGAGGGTTGGAGACCCAGTACTTC.

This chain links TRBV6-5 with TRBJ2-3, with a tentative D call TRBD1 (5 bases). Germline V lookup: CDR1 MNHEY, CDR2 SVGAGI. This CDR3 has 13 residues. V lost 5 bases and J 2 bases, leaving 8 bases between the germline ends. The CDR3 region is CASSGAYTDTQYF. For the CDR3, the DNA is TGTGCCAGCAGTGGGGCCTACACAGATACGCAGTATTTT.

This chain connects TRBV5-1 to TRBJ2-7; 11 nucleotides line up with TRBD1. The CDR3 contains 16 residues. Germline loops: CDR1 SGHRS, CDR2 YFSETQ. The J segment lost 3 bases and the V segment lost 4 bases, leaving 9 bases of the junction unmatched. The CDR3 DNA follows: TGCGCCAGCAGCCGATTCCCGGGACAGGGGGACTACGAGCAGTACTTC. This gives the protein CASSRFPGQGDYEQYF.

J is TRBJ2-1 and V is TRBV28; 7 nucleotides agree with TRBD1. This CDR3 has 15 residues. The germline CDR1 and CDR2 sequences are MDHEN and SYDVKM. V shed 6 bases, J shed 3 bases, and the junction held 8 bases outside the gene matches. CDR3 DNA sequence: TGTGCCAGCAGCACCCTTCAGGGGGACTACAATGAGCAGTTCTTC. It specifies CASSTLQGDYNEQFF.

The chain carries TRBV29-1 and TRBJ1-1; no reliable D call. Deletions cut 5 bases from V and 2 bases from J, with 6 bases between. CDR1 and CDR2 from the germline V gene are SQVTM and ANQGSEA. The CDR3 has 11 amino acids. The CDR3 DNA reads TGCAGCGTTTCCGGTAACACTGAAGCTTTCTTT. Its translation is CSVSGNTEAFF.

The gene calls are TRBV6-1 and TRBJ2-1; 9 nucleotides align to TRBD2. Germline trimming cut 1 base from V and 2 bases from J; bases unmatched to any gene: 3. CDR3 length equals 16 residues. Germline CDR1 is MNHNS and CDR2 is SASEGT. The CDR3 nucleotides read TGTGCCAGCAGTGAAGGTCTAGCGGGGACCTACAATGAGCAGTTCTTC. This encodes CASSEGLAGTYNEQFF.

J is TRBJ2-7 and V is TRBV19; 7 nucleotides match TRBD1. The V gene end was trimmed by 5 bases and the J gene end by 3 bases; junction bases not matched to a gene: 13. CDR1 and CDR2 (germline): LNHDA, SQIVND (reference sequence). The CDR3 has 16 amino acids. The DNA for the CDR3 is TGTGCCAGTAGTTCATACGTGATTACAGGGGACTACGAGCAGTACTTC. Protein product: CASSSYVITGDYEQYF.

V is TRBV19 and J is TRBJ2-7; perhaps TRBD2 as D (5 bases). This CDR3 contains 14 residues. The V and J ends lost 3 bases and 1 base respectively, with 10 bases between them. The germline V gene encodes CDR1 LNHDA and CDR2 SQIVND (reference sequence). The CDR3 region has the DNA TGTGCCAGTAGTATCCGGGAAGCTTCCTACGAGCAGTACTTC. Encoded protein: CASSIREASYEQYF.

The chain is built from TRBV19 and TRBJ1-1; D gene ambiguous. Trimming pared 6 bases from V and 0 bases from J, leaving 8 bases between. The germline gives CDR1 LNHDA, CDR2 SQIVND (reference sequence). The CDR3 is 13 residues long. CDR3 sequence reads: CASRRVLNTEAFF. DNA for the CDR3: TGTGCCAGTAGACGAGTACTGAACACTGAAGCTTTCTTT.

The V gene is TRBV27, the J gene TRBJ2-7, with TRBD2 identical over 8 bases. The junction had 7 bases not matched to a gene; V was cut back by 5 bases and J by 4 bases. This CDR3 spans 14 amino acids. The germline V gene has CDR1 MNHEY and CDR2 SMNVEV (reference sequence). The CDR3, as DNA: TGTGCCAGCAGTCCCTCGGCGGGGGGTTACGAGCAGTACTTC. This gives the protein CASSPSAGGYEQYF.

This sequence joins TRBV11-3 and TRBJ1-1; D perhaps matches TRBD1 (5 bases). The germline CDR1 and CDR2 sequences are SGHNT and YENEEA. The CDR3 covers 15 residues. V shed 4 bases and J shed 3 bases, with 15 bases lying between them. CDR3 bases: TGTGCCAGCAGCTCGGGAGGGACGGACGACACTGAAGCTTTCTTT. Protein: CASSSGGTDDTEAFF.

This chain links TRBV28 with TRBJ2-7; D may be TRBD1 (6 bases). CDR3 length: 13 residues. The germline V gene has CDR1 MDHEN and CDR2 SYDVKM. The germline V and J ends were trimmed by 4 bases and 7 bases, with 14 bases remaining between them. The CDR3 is CASSSSGAREQYF. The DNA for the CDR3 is TGTGCCAGCAGTTCGTCAGGGGCGCGGGAGCAGTACTTC.

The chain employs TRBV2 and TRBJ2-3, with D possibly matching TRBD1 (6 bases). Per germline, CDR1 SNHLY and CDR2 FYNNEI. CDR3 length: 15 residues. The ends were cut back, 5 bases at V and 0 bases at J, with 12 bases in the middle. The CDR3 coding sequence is TGTGCCAGCAGTTACAGGGCATTGAGCACAGATACGCAGTATTTT. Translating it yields CASSYRALSTDTQYF.

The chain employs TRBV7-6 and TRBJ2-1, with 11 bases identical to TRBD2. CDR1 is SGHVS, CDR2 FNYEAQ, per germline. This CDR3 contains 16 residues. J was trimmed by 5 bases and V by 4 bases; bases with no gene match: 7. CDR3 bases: TGTGCCAGCAGCTACCCTAGCGGGAGGACAAACAATGAGCAGTTCTTC. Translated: CASSYPSGRTNNEQFF.

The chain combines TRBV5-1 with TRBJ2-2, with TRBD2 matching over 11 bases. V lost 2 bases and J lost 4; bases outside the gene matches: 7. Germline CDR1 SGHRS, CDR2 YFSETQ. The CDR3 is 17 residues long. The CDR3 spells CASSLFLAGGVTGELFF. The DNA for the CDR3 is TGCGCCAGCAGCTTATTTTTAGCGGGAGGGGTCACCGGGGAGCTGTTTTTT.